The present T cell receptor beta chain was sequenced within a study of cytomegalovirus exposure and HLA in healthy donors. Study-level points and caveats: The study recorded about 160 TCR beta chains that were cytomegalovirus-associated. The study assumed roughly uniform donor sequencing depth for presence/absence analyses.

J was trimmed by 9 bases and V by 1 base; bases with no gene match: 7. Germline CDR1 and CDR2: SGHAT and FQNNGV. CDR3 length: 15 amino acids. With respect to this clone: Its antigen remains unknown.

With 60 Vbeta and 13 Jbeta primers, the PCR was carried out. Assay used: immunoSEQ multiplex PCR; TCRdb lists only in-frame clones, some missing. Seen here are around 150,000 clones, less than 90% observed once, and the top ten hold roughly 2%. The sequence derives from a woman aged 18-29 years in good health and CMV-seronegative. The V and J genes are TRBV11-2 and TRBJ2-1, with 9 bases aligning to TRBD2. Sequencing was done on a sample of PBMCs. This CDR3 is CASSLGGTSFSEQFF. Here the CDR3 DNA reads TGTGCCAGCAGCTTAGGAGGGACTAGCTTCTCTGAGCAGTTCTTC. Drawing the rest from reference TRBV11-2 and TRBJ2-1, the complete variable domain is EAGVAQSPRYKIIEKRQSVAFWCNPISGHATLYWYQQILGQGPKLLIQFQNNGVVDDSQLPKDRFSAERLKGVDSTLKIQPAKLEDSAVYLCASSLGGTSFSEQFFGPGTRLTVL.